The clone carrying this TCR beta chain has more than one count but fewer than ten. Its antigen is undetermined. The V gene's germline CDR1 is SEHNR and CDR2 FQNEAQ (reference sequence). With 5 bases clipped from V and 2 bases from J, the junction kept 14 bases outside the gene matches. The CDR3 spans 18 residues. Primers included in the PCR were 60 Vbeta and 13 Jbeta primers. Data came from immunoSEQ multiplex PCR; TCRdb stores just in-frame clones and leaves some out. Seen here are about 98,000 clones, over 65% observed once, and the top ten hold less than 2%. The data were obtained in a study of cytomegalovirus exposure and HLA in healthy donors. Unrecorded immune exposure was likely among donors, who were nominally healthy when sampled. Study findings and constraints: HLA allele associations emerged for about 16,000 TCR beta sequences in a later analysis, at 0.05 false discovery rate. Common viral pathogens (according to a later analysis) appeared linked to several of the most significant clusters.

This chain links TRBV7-9 with TRBJ2-7, with 11 bases that match TRBD1. Sequencing was carried out using PBMCs. This clonotype originated in a male donor in good health and CMV-seronegative. The CDR3 nucleotides read TGTGCCAGCAGCGGACAGGGGGCGGAGCGGGATGGGGCCTACGAGCAGTACTTC. Its protein product is CASSGQGAERDGAYEQYF.